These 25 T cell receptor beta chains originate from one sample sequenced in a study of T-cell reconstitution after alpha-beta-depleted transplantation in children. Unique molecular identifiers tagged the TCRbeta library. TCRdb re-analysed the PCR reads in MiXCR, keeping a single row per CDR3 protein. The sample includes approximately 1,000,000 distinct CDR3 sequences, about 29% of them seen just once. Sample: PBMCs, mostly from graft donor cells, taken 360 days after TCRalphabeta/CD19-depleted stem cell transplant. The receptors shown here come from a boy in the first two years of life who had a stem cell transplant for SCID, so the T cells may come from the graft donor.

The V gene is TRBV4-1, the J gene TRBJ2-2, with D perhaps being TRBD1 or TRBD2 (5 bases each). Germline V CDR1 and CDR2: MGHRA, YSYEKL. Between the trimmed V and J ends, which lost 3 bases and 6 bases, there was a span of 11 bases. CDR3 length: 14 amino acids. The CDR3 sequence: CASSQGPWAGELFF. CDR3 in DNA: TGCGCCAGCAGCCAGGGACCCTGGGCCGGGGAGCTGTTTTTT.

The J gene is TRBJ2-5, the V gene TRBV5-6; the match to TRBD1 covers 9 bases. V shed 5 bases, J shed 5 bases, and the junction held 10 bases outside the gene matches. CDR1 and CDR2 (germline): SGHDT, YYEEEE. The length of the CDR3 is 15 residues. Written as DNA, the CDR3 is TGTGCCAGCAGACAGACAGGGGGGGAGGTGGAGACCCAGTACTTC. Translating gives CASRQTGGEVETQYF.

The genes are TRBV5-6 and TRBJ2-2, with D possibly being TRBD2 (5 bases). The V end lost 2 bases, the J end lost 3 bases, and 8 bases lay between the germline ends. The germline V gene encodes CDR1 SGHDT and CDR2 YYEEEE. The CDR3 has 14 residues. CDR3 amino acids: CASSFRRYTGELFF. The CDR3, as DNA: TGTGCCAGCAGCTTCAGGAGGTACACCGGGGAGCTGTTTTTT.

For the CDR3, the DNA is TGCAGTGCTAGCCCCGACACCGGGGAGCTGTTTTTT. Translation gives CSASPDTGELFF. The chain carries TRBV20-1 and TRBJ2-2; D gene uncertain. The CDR3 loop spans 12 amino acids. Trimming took off 3 bases at V and 3 bases at J, with 5 bases between the two ends. CDR1 and CDR2 (germline): DFQATT, SNEGSKA (reference sequence).

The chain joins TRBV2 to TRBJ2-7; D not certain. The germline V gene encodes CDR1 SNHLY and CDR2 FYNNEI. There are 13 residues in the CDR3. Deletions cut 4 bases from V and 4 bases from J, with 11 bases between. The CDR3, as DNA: TGTGCCAGCAGTGGCCTTGTGTATTACGAGCAGTACTTC. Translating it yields CASSGLVYYEQYF.

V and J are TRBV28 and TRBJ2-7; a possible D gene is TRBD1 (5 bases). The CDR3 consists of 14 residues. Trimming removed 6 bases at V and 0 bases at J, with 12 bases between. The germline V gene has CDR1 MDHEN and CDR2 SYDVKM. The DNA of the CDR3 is TGTGCCAGCAGATCCGACAGACCCTCCTACGAGCAGTACTTC. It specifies CASRSDRPSYEQYF.

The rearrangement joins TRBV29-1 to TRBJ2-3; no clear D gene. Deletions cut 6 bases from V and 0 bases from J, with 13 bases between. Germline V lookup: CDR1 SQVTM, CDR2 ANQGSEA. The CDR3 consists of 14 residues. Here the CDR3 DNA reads TGCAGCGTCAGAGGAGTCACTAGCACAGATACGCAGTATTTT. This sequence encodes CSVRGVTSTDTQYF.

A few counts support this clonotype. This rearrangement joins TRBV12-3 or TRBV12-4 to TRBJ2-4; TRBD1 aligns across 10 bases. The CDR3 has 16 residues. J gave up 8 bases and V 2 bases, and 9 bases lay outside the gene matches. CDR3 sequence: CASSLRPGTGEDIQYF. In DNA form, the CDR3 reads TGTGCCAGCAGTTTACGTCCCGGGACAGGGGAGGACATTCAGTACTTC.

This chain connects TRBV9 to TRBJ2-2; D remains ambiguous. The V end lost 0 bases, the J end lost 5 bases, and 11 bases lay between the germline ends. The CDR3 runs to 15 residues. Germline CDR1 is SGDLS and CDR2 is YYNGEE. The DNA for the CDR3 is TGTGCCAGCAGCGTAGTTCCAGATTATACCGGGGAGCTGTTTTTT. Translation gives CASSVVPDYTGELFF.

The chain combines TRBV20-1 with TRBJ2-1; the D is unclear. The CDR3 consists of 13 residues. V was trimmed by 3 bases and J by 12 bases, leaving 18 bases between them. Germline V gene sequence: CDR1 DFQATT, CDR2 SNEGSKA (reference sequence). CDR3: CSASRQIPESQFF. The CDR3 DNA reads TGCAGTGCTAGCCGGCAGATCCCTGAGTCGCAGTTCTTC.

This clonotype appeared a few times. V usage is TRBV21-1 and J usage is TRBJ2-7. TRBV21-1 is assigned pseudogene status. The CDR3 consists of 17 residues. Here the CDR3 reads CASSFRFDIHLTYEQYF. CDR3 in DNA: TGTGCCAGCAGCTTCCGTTTTGACATCCACCTCACCTACGAGCAGTACTTC.

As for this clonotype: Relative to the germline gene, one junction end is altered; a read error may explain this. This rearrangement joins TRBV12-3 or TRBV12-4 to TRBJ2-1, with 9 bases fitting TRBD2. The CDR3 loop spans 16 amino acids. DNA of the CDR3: TGTACCAGCAGTTTGCTTTTAGCGGGGGTCGGCAATGAGCAGTTCTTC. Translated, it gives CTSSLLLAGVGNEQFF.

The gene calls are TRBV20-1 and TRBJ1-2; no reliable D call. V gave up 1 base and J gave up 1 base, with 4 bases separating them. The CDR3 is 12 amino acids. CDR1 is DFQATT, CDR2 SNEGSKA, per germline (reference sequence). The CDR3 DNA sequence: TGCAGTGCTAGAGGAGTTAACTATGGCTACACCTTC. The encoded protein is CSARGVNYGYTF.

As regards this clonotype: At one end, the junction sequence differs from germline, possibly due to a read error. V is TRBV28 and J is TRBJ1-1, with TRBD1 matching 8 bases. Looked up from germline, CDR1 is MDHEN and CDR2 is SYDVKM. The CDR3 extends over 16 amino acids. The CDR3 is CASSFKDRVDVTEAFF. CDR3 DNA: TGTGCCAGCAGTTTTAAGGACAGGGTAGACGTCACTGAGGCTTTCTTT.

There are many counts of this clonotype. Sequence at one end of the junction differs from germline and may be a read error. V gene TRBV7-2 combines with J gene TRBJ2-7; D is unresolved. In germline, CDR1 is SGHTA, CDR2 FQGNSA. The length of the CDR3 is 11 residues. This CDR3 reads CASSLGREQYF. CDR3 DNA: TGTGCCAGCAGTTTAGGTCGCGAGCAGTACTTC.

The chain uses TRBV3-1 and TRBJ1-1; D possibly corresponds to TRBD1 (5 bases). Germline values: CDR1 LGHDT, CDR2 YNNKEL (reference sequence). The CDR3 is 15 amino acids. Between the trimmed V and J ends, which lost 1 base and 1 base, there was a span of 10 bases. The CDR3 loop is CASSQGQHRNTEAFF. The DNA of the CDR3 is TGTGCCAGCAGCCAAGGACAGCATCGGAACACTGAAGCTTTCTTT.

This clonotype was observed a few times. The CDR3 here is CATSRDSDGETQYF. CDR3 DNA: TGTGCCACCAGCAGAGATTCTGATGGGGAGACCCAGTACTTC. The V call is TRBV15, the J call TRBJ2-5; no firm D call. The germline V gene encodes CDR1 LNHNV and CDR2 YYDKDF (reference sequence). Deletions cut 0 bases from V and 5 bases from J, with 10 bases between. The CDR3 has 14 residues.

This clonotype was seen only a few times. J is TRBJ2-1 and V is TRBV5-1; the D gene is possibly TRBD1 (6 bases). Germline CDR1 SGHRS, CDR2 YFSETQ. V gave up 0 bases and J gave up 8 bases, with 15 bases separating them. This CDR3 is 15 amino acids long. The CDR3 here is CASSLEGHGGDEQFF. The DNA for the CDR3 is TGCGCCAGCAGCTTGGAGGGACACGGCGGCGATGAGCAGTTCTTC.

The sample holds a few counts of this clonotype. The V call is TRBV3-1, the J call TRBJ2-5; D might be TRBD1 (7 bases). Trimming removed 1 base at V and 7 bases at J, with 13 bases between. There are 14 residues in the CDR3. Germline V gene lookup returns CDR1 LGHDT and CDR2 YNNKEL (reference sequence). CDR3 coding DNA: TGTGCCAGCAGCCAAGGTCGGCAGGGGGGGACCCAGTACTTC. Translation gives CASSQGRQGGTQYF.

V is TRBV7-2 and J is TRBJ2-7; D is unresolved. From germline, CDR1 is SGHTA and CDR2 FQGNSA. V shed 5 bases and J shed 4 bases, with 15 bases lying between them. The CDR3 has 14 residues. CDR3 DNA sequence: TGTGCCAGCAGCCCCGACGGTCGAGTATACGAGCAGTACTTC. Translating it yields CASSPDGRVYEQYF.

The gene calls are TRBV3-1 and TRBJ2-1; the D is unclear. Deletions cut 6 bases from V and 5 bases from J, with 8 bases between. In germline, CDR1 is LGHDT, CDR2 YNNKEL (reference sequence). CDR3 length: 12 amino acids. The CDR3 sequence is CASSYTNNEQFF. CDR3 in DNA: TGTGCCAGCAGTTACACGAACAATGAGCAGTTCTTC.

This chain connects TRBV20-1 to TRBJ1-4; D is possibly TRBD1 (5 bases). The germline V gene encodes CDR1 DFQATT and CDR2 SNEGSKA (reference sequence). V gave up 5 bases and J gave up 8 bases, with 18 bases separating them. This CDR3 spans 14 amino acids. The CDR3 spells CSAGGGGFGEKLFF. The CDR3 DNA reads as TGCAGTGCTGGGGGTGGGGGATTTGGGGAAAAACTGTTTTTT.

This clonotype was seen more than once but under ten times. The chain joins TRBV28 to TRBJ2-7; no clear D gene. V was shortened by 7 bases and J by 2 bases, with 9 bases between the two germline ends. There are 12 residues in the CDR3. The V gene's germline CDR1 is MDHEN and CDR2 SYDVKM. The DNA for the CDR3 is TGTGCCAGCACGGCCGCCCCCTACGAGCAGTACTTC. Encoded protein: CASTAAPYEQYF.

This CDR3 is CASTYWGFTEAFF. CDR3 bases: TGTGCCAGCACCTATTGGGGTTTCACTGAAGCTTTCTTT. V and J are TRBV12-3 or TRBV12-4 and TRBJ1-1; D gene unclear. V dropped 7 bases and J dropped 4 bases, with 13 bases sitting between them. CDR3 length equals 13 residues.

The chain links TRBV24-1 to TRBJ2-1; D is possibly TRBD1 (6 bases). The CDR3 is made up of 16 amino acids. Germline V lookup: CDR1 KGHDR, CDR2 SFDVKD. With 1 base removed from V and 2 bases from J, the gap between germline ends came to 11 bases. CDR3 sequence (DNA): TGTGCCACCAGTGATTTTTGGCAGGGGACCTACAATGAGCAGTTCTTC. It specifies CATSDFWQGTYNEQFF.